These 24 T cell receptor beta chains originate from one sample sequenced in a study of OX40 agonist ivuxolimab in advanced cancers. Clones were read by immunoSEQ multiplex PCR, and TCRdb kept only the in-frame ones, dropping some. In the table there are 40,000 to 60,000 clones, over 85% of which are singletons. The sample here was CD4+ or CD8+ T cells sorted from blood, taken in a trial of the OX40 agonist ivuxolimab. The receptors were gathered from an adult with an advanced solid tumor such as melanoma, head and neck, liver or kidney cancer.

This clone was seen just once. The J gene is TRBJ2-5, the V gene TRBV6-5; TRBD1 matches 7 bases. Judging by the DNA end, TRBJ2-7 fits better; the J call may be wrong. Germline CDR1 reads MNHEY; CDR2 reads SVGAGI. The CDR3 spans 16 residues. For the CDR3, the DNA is TGTGCCAGCAGTTACTCGTCCGGGACAGTTGTATACGAGCAGTACTTC. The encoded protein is CASSYSSGTVVYEQYF.

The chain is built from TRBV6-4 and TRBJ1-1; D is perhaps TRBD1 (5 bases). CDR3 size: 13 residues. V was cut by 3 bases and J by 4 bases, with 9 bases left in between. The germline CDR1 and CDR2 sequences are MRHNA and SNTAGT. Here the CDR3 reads CASSESRATEAFF. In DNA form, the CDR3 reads TGTGCCAGCAGTGAGAGCAGGGCCACTGAAGCTTTCTTT.

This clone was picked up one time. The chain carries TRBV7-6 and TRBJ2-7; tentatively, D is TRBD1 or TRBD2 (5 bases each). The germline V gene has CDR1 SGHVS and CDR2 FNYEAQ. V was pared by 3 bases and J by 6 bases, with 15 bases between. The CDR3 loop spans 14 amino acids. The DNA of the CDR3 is TGTGCCAGCAGCTTGTCCGGGACCTCTCTCGAGCAGTACTTC. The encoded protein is CASSLSGTSLEQYF.

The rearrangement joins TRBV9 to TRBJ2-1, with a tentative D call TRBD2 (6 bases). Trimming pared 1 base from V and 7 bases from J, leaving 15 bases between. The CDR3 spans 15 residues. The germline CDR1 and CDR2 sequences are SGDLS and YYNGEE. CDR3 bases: TGTGCCAGCAGCGTAACCCGGACTGGGAGGAATGAGCAGTTCTTC. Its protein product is CASSVTRTGRNEQFF.

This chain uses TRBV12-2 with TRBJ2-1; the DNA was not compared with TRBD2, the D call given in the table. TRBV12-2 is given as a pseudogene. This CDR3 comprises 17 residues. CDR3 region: CASRLGNHRDLYNEQFF. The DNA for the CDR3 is TGTGCAAGTCGCTTAGGAAATCACCGGGATCTCTACAATGAGCAGTTCTTC.

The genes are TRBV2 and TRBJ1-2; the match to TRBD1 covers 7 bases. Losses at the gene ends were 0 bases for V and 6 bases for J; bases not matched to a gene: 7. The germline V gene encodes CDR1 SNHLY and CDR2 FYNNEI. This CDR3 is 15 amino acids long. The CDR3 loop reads CASSEARAGGDGYTF. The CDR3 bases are TGTGCCAGCAGTGAAGCTCGGGCAGGGGGGGATGGCTACACCTTC.

Here the CDR3 reads CASRPRQGNYGYTF. CDR3 nucleotide sequence: TGTGCCAGCAGACCCCGACAGGGAAACTATGGCTACACCTTC. V gene TRBV28 combines with J gene TRBJ1-2, with 7 nucleotides matching TRBD1. Per germline, CDR1 MDHEN and CDR2 SYDVKM. Trimming removed 6 bases from V and 2 bases from J; junction bases left unmatched: 6. The CDR3 runs 14 residues.

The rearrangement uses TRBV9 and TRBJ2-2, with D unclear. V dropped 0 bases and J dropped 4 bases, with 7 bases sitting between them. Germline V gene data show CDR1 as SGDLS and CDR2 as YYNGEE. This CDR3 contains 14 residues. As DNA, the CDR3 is TGTGCCAGCAGCGTAGAGTACCCCACCGGGGAGCTGTTTTTT. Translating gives CASSVEYPTGELFF.

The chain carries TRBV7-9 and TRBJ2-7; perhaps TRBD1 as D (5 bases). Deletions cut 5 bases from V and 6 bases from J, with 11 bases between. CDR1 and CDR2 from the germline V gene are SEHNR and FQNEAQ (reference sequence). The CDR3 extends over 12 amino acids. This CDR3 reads CASSLQGSEQYF. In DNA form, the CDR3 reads TGTGCCAGCAGCCTCCAGGGTTCCGAGCAGTACTTC.

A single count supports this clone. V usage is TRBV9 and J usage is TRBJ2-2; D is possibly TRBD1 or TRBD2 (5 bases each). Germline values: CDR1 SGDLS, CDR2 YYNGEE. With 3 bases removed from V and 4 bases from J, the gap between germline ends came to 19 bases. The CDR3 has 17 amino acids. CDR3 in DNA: TGTGCCAGCAGCGGCTACGGGGCCCCTATTACCACCGGGGAGCTGTTTTTT. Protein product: CASSGYGAPITTGELFF.

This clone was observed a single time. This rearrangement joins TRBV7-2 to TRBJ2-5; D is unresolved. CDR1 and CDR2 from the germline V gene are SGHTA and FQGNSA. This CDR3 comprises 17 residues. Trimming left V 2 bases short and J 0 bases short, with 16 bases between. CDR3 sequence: CASSLMTGGHHQETQYF. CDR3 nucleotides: TGTGCCAGCAGCTTAATGACGGGTGGGCACCACCAAGAGACCCAGTACTTC.

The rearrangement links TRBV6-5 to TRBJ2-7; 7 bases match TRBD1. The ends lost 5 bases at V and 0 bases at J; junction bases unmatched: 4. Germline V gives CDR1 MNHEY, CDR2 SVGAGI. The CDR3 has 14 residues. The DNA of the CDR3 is TGTGCCAGCAGTCTCCGGGACAGCTCCTACGAGCAGTACTTC. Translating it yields CASSLRDSSYEQYF.

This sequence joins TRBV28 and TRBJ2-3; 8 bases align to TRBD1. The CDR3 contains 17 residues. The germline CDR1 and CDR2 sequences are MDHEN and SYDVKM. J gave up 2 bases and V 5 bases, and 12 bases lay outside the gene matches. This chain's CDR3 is CASSITLTGALTDTQYF. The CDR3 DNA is TGTGCCAGCAGTATAACCCTGACAGGGGCACTCACAGATACGCAGTATTTT.

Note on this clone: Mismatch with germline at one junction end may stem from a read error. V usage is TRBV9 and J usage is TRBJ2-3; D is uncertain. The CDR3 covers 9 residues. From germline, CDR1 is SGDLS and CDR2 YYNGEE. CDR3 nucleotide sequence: TGTGCCAGCACGGATACGCAGTATTTT. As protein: CASTDTQYF. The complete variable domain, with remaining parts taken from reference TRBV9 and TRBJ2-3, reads DSGVTQTPKHLITATGQRVTLRCSPRSGDLSVYWYQQSLDQGLQFLIQYYNGEERAKGNILERFSAQQFPDLHSELNLSSLELGDSALYFCASTDTQYFGPGTRLTVL.

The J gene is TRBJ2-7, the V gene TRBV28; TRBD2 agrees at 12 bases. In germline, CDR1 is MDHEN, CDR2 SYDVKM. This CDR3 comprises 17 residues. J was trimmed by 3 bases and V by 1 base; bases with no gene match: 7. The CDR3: CASSLLLAGGPGYEQYF. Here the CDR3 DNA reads TGTGCCAGCAGTTTATTGCTAGCGGGAGGGCCTGGCTACGAGCAGTACTTC. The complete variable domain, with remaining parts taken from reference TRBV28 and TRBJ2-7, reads DVKVTQSSRYLVKRTGEKVFLECVQDMDHENMFWYRQDPGLGLRLIYFSYDVKMKEKGDIPEGYSVSREKKERFSLILESASTNQTSMYLCASSLLLAGGPGYEQYFGPGTRLTVT.

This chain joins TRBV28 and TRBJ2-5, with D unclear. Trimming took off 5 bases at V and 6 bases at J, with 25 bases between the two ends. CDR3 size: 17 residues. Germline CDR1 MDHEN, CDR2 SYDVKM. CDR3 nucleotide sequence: TGTGCCAGCAGTCCCCCGTTAGCTGGGTTCCGTGTGAAGACCCAGTACTTC. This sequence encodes CASSPPLAGFRVKTQYF.

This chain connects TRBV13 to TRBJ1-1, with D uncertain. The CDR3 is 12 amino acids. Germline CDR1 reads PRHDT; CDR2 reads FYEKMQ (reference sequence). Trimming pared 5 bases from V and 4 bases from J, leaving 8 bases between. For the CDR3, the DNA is TGTGCCAGCAGCCCTCTCGGCACTGAAGCTTTCTTT. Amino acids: CASSPLGTEAFF.

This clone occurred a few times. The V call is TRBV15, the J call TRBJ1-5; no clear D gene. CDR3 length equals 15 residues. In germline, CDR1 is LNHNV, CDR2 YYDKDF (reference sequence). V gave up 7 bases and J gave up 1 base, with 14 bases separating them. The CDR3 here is CATTPWAMSNQPQHF. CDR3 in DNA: TGTGCCACCACCCCCTGGGCTATGAGCAATCAGCCCCAGCATTTT.

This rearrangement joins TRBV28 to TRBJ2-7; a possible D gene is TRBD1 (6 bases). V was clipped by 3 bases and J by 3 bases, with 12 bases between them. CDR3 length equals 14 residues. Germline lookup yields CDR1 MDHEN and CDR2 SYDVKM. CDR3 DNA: TGTGCCAGCAGTTTTACGCAGGGGCTCTACGAGCAGTACTTC. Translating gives CASSFTQGLYEQYF.

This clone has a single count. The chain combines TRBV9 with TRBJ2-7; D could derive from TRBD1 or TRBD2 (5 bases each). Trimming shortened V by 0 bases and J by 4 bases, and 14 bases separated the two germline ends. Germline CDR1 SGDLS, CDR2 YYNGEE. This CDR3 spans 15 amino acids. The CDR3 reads CASSVGGSLSYEQYF. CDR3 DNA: TGTGCCAGCAGCGTAGGGGGGAGCCTTTCGTACGAGCAGTACTTC.

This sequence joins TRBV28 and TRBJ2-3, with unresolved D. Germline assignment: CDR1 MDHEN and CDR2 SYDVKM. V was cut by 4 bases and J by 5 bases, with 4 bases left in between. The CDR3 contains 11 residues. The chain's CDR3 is CASSWRDTQYF. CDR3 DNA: TGTGCCAGCAGTTGGAGAGATACGCAGTATTTT.

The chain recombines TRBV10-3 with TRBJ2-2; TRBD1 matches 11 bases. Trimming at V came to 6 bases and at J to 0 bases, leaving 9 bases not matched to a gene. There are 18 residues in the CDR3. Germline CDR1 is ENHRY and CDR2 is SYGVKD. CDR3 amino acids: CAISLTPGQGANTGELFF. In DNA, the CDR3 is TGTGCCATCAGCCTTACACCGGGACAGGGGGCGAACACCGGGGAGCTGTTTTTT.

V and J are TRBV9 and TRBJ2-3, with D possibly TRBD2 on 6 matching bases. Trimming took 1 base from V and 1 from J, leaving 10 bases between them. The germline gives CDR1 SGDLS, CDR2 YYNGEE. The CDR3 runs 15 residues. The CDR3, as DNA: TGTGCCAGCAGCGTAAGCGGGTGGGGCACAGATACGCAGTATTTT. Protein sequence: CASSVSGWGTDTQYF.

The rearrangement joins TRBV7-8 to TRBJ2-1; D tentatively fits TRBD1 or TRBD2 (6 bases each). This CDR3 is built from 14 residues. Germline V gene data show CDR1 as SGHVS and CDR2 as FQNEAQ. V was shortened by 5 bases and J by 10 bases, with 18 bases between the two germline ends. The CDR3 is CASSPTRGHGEQFF. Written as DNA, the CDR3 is TGTGCCAGCAGCCCGACGCGGGGACACGGGGAGCAGTTCTTC.